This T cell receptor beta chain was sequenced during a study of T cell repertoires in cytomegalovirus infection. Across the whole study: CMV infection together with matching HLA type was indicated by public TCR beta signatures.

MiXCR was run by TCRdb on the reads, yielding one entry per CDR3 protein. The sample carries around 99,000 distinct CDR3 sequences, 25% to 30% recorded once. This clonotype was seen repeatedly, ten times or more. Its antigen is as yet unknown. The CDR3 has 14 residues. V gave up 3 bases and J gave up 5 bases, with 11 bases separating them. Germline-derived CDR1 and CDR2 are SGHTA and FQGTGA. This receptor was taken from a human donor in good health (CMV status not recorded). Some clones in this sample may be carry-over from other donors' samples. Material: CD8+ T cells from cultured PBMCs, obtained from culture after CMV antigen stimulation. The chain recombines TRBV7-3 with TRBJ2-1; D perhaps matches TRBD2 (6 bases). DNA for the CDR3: TGTGCCAGCAGCTTTGGCGGGGCTCACAATGAGCAGTTCTTC. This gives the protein CASSFGGAHNEQFF.